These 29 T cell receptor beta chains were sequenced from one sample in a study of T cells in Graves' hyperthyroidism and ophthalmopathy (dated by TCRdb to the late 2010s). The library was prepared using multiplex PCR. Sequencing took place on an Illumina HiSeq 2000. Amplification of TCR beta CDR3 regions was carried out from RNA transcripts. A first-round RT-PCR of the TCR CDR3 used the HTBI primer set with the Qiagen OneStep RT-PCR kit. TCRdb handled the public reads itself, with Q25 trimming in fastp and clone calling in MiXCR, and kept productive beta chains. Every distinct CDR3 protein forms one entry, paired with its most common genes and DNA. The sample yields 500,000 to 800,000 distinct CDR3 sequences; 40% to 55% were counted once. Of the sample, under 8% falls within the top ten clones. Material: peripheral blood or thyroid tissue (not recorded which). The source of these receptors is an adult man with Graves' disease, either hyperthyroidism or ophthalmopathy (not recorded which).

The CDR3 DNA sequence: TGTGCCAGCAGCGTAGCCCCACGGATATTAGCGGGAGGGCCAGCAGATACGCAGTATTTT. Translation gives CASSVAPRILAGGPADTQYF. This chain connects TRBV9 to TRBJ2-3, with 11 bases identical to TRBD2. Germline loops: CDR1 SGDLS, CDR2 YYNGEE. The CDR3 covers 20 residues. After removal of 0 bases from V and 4 bases from J, the junction contained 16 bases not matched to a gene.

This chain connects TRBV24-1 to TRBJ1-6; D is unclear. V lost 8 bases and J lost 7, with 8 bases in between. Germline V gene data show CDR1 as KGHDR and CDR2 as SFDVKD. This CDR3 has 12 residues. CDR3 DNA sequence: TGTGCCACCACCTGGGAGAATTCACCCCTCCACTTT. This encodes CATTWENSPLHF.

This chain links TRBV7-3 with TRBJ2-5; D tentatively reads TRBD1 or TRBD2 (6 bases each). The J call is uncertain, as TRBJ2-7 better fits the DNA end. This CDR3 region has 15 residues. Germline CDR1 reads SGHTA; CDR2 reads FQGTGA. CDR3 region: CASSQEIGGLGEQYF. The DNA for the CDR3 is TGTGCCAGCAGCCAAGAAATCGGGGGCCTGGGCGAGCAGTACTTC.

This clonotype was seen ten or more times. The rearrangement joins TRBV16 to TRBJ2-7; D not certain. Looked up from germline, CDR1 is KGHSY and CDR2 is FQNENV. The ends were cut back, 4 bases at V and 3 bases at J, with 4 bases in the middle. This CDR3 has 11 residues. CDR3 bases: TGTGCCAGCAGCCCCAACTACGAGCAGTACTTC. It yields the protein CASSPNYEQYF.

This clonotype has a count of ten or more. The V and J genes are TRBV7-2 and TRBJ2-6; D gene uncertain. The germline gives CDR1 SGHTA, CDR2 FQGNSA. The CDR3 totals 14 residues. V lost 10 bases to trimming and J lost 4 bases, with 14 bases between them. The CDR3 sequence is CATLHGPGANVLTF. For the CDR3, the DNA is TGTGCCACCCTACATGGGCCCGGGGCCAACGTCCTGACTTTC.

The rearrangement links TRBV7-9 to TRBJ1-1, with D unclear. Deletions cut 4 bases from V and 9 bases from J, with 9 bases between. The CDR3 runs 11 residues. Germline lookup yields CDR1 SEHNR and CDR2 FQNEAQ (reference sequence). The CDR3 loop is CASSSPGKAFF. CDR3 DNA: TGTGCCAGCAGCTCCCCAGGAAAAGCTTTCTTT.

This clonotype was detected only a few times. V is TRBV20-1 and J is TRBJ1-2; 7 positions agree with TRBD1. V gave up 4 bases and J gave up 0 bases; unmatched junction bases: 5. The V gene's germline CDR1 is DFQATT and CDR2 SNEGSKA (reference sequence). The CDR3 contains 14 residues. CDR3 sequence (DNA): TGCAGTGCTAAACGCGGGACAGCTAACTATGGCTACACCTTC. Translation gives CSAKRGTANYGYTF.

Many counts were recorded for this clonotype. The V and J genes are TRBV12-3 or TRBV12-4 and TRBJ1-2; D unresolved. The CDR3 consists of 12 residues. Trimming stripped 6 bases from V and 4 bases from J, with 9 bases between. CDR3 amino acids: CASSPGPYGYTF. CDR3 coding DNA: TGTGCCAGCAGCCCTGGTCCCTATGGCTACACCTTC.

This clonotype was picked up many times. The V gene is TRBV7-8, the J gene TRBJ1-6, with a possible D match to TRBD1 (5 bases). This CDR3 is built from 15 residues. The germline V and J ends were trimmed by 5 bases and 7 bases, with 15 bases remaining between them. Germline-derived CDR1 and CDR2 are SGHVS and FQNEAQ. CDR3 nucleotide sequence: TGTGCCAGCAGCGGGGGACGGTCGGAAAATTCACCCCTCCACTTT. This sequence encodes CASSGGRSENSPLHF.

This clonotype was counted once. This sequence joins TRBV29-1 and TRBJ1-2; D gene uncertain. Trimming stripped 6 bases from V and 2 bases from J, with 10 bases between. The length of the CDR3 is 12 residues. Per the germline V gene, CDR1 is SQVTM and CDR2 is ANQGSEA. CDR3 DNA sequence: TGCAGCGTGGACGGGAGAAACTATGGCTACACCTTC. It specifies CSVDGRNYGYTF.

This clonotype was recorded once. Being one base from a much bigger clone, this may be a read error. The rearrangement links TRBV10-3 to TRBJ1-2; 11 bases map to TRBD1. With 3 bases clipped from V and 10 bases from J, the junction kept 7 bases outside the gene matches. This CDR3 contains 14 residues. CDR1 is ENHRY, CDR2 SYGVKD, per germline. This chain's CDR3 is CAISDGTGGLIYTF. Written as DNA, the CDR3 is TGTGCCATCAGTGACGGGACAGGGGGGCTCATCTACACCTTC.

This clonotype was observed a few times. CDR3 DNA sequence: TGTGCCAGCAGTCGGACAGGGCCGGACGAGCAGTACTTC. It is translated as CASSRTGPDEQYF. The rearrangement joins TRBV12-3 or TRBV12-4 to TRBJ2-7, with 8 bases fitting TRBD1. Unmatched junction bases numbered 5, after V lost 5 bases and J lost 5 bases. CDR3 length: 13 residues.

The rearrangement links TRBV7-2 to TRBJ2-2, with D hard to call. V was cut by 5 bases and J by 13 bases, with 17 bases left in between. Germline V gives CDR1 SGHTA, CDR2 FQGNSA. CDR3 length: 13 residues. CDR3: CASSPKPRPGLFF. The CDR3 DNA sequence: TGTGCCAGCAGCCCCAAACCCAGGCCGGGGCTGTTTTTT.

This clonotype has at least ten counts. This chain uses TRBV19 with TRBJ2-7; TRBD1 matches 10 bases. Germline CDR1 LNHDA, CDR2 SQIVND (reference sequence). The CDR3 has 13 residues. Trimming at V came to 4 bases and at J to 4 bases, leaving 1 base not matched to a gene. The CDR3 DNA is TGTGCCAGTAGTAAGGGACAGGGGTACGAGCAGTACTTC. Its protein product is CASSKGQGYEQYF.

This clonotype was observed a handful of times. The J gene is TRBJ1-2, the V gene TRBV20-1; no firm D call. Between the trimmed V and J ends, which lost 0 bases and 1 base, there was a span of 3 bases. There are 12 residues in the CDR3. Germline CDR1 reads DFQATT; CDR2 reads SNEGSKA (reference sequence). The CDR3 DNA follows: TGCAGTGCTAGAGAAGTTAACTATGGCTACACCTTC. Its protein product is CSAREVNYGYTF.

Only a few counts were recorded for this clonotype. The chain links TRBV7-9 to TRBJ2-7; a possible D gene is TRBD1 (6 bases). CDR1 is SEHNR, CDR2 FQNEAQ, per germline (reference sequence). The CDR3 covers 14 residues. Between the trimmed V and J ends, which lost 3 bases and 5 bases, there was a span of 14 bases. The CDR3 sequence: CASSLDRLVHEQYF. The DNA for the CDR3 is TGTGCCAGCAGCTTGGACAGATTGGTTCACGAGCAGTACTTC.

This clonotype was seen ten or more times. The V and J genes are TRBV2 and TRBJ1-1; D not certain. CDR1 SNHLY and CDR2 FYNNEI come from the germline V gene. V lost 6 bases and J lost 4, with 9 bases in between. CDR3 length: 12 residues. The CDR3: CASSSPGTEAFF. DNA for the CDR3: TGTGCCAGCAGCAGCCCAGGCACTGAAGCTTTCTTT.

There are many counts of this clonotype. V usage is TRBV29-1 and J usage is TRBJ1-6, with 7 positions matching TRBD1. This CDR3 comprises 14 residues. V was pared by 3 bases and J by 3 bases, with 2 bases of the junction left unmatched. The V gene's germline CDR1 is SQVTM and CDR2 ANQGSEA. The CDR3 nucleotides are TGCAGCGTTGAGACAGGGCTCTATAATTCACCCCTCCACTTT. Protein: CSVETGLYNSPLHF. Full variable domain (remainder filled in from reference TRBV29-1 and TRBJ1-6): SAVISQKPSRDICQRGTSLTIQCQVDSQVTMMFWYRQQPGQSLTLIATANQGSEATYESGFVIDKFPISRPNLTFSTLTVSNMSPEDSSIYLCSVETGLYNSPLHFGNGTRLTVT.

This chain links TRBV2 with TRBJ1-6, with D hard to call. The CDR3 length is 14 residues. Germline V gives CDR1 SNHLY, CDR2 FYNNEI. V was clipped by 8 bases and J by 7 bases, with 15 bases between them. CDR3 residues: CASCRVVVNSPLHF. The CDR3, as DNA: TGTGCCAGCTGCCGGGTCGTCGTAAATTCACCCCTCCACTTT.

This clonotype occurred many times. CDR3: CASSEGLAGDPYF. Here the CDR3 DNA reads TGTGCCAGCAGTGAGGGACTAGCGGGAGATCCCTACTTC. This sequence joins TRBV12-3 or TRBV12-4 and TRBJ2-7; 14 positions agree with TRBD2. The V and J ends lost 5 bases and 13 bases, in that order; junction bases with no gene match: 7. The CDR3 sequence is 13 residues long.

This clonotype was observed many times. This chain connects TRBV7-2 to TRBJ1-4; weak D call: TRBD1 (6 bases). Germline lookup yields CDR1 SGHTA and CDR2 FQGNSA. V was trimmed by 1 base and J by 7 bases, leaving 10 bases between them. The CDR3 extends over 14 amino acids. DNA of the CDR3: TGTGCCAGCAGCTTAGGGCAGGGGAGTGAAAAACTGTTTTTT. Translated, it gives CASSLGQGSEKLFF.

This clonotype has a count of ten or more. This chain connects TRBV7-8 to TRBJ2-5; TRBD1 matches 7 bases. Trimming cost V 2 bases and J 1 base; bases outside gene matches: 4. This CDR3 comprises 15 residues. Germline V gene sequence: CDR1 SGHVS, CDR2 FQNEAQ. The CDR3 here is CASSLYRDSQETQYF. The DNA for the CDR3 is TGTGCCAGCAGCTTATACCGGGACAGCCAAGAGACCCAGTACTTC. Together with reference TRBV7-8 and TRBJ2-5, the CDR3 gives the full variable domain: GAGVSQSPRYKVAKRGQDVALRCDPISGHVSLFWYQQALGQGPEFLTYFQNEAQLDKSGLPSDRFFAERPEGSVSTLKIQRTQQEDSAVYLCASSLYRDSQETQYFGPGTRLLVL.

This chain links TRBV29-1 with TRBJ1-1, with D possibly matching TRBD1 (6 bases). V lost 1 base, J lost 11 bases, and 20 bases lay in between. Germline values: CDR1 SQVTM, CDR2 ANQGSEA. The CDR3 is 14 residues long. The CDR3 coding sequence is TGCAGCGTTGAAGGCGGCGGTGGGGGCGCCGAGGCTTTCTTT. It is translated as CSVEGGGGGAEAFF. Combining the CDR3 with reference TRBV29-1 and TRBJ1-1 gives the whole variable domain SAVISQKPSRDICQRGTSLTIQCQVDSQVTMMFWYRQQPGQSLTLIATANQGSEATYESGFVIDKFPISRPNLTFSTLTVSNMSPEDSSIYLCSVEGGGGGAEAFFGQGTRLTVV.

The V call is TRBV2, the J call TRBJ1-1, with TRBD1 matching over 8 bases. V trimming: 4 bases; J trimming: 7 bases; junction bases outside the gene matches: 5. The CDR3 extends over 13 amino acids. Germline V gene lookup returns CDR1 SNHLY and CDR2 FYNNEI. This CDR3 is CASSAAGGIEAFF. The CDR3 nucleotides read TGTGCCAGCAGTGCGGCAGGGGGCATTGAAGCTTTCTTT.

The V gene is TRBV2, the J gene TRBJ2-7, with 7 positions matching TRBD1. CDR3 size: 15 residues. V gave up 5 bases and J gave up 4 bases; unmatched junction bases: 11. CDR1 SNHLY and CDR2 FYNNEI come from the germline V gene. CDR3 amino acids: CASSLAGQEVYEQYF. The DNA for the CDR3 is TGTGCCAGCAGTTTAGCTGGACAGGAGGTATACGAGCAGTACTTC.

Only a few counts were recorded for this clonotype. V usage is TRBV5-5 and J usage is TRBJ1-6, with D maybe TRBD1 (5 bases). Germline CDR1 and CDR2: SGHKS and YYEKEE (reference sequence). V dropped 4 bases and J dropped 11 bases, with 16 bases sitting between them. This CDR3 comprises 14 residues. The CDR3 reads CASSGGTNYPPLHF. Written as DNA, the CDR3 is TGTGCCAGCAGCGGGGGAACTAACTATCCACCCCTCCACTTT.

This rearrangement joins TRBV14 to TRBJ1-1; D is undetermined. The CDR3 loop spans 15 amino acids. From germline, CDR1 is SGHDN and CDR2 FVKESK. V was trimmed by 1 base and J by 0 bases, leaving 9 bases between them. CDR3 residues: CASSQGPAVNTEAFF. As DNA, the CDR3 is TGTGCCAGCAGCCAAGGCCCCGCAGTGAACACTGAAGCTTTCTTT.

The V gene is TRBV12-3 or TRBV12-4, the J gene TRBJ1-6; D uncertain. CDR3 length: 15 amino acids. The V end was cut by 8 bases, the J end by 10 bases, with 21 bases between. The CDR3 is CASSLPPSSGSPLHF. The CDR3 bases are TGTGCCAGCTCACTCCCCCCGTCCTCCGGGTCACCCCTCCACTTT.

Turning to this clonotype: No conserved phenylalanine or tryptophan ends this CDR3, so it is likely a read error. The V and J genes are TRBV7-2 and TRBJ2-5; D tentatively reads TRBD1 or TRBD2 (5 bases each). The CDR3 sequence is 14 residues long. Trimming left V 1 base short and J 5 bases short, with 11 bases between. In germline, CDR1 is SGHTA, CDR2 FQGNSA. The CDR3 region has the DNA TGTGCCAGCAGCTTAGAAAACAGGAGGGAGACCCAGTACCTC. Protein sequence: CASSLENRRETQYL.